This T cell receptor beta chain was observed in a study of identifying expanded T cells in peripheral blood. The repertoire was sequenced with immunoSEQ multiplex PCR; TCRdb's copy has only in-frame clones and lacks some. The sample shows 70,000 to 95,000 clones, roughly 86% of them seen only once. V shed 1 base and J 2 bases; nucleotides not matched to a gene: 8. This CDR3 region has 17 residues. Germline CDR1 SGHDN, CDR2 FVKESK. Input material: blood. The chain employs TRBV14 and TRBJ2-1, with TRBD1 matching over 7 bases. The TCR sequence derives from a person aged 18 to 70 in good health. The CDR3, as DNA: TGTGCCAGCAGCCAAGGGACCTGGGACAGACCCTACAATGAGCAGTTCTTC. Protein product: CASSQGTWDRPYNEQFF. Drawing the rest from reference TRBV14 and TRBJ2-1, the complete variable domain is EAGVTQFPSHSVIEKGQTVTLRCDPISGHDNLYWYRRVMGKEIKFLLHFVKESKQDESGMPNNRFLAERTGGTYSTLKVQPAELEDSGVYFCASSQGTWDRPYNEQFFGPGTRLTVL.